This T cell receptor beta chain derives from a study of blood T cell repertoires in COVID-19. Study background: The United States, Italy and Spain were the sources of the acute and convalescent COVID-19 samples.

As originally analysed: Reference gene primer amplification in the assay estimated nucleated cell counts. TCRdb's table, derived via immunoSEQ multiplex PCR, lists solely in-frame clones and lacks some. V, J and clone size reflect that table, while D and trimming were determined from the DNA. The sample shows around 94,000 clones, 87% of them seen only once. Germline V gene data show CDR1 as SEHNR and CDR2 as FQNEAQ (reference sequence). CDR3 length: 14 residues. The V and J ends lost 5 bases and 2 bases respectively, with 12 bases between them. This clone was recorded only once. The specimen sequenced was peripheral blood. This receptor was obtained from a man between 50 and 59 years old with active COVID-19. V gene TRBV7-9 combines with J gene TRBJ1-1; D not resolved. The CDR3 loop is CASSLHLDNTEAFF. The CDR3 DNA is TGTGCCAGCAGCCTCCACCTAGACAACACTGAAGCTTTCTTT. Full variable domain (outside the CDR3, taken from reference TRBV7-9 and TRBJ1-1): DTGVSQNPRHKITKRGQNVTFRCDPISEHNRLYWYRQTLGQGPEFLTYFQNEAQLEKSRLLSDRFSAERPKGSFSTLEIQRTEQGDSAMYLCASSLHLDNTEAFFGQGTRLTVV.